This section outlines one T cell receptor beta chain sequence together with its context. Positively selected for CCR7, the CD45RO-negative cells used as naive CD8 cells excluded terminally differentiated effector memory CD45RA+ cells. Repertoires were generated with immunoSEQ multiplex PCR, while TCRdb's copy carries only in-frame clones and drops some. This table holds millions of clones, just under 95% found once. The source of the sample is a study of shared clonotypes between healthy human individuals. Trimming removed 7 bases from V and 3 bases from J, with 7 bases in between. Germline loops: CDR1 DFQATT, CDR2 SNEGSKA (reference sequence). The CDR3 is 10 amino acids.

The chain has TRBV20-1 and TRBJ2-7; D not resolved. Input material: naive CD8+ T cells sorted from blood. This TCR was recovered from a man aged 18-30 years in good health. This CDR3 is CSVLGYEQYF. CDR3 nucleotide sequence: TGCAGTGTTTTGGGCTACGAGCAGTACTTC.